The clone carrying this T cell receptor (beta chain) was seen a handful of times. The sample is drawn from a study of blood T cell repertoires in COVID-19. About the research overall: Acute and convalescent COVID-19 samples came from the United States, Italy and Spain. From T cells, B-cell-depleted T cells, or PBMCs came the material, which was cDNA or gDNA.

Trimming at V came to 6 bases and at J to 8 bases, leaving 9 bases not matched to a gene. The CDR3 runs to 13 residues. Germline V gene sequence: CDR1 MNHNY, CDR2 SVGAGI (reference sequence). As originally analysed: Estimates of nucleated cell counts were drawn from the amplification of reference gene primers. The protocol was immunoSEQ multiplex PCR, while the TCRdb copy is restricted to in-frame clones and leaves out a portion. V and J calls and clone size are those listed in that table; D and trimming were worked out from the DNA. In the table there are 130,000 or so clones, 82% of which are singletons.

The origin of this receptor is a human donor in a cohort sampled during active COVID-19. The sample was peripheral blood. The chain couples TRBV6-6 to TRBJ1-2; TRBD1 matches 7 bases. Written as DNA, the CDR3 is TGTGCCAGCAGCCCCAGACAGGGTTCAGGCTACACCTTC. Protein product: CASSPRQGSGYTF.